This TCR beta chain stems from a study of control samples from healthy donors and cancer patients. This clone was observed a single time. The CDR3 loop spans 17 amino acids. V was pared by 4 bases and J by 0 bases, with 9 bases of the junction left unmatched. The germline V gene has CDR1 SGHNT and CDR2 YYREEE (reference sequence). The method was immunoSEQ multiplex PCR; TCRdb's version includes in-frame clones alone and lacks a portion of them. The sample shows about 130,000 clones, 85% to 95% of them seen only once. The chain joins TRBV5-4 to TRBJ2-3, with 9 bases that match TRBD2. The clonotype comes from a man aged 80 or over with head and neck cancer. Sequenced: PBMCs. Here the CDR3 DNA reads TGTGCCAGCAGCCGCCCGGCGGGGGGGACTAGCACAGATACGCAGTATTTT. This gives the protein CASSRPAGGTSTDTQYF.